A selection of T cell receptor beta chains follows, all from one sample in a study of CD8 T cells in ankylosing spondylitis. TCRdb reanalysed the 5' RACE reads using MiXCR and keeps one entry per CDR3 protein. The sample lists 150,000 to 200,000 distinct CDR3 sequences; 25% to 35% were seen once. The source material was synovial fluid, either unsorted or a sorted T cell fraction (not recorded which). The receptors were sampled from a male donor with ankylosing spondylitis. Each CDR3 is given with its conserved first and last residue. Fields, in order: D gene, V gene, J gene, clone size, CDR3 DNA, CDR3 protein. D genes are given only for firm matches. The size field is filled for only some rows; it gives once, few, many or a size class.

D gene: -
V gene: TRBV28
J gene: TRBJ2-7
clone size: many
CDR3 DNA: TGTGCCAGCATCTCAAGCTCCTACGAGCAGTACTTC
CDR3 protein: CASISSSYEQYF

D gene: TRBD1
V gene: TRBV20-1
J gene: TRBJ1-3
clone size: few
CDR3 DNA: TGCAGTGCCCCGGGACAGGGAGCTGGAAACACCATATATTTT
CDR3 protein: CSAPGQGAGNTIYF

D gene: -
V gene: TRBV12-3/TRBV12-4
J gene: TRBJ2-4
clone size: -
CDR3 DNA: TGTGCCAGCAGTTTAAGCCCCGTTAGACAGGCGGAAAGCTTACTAGCCAAAAACATTCAGTACTTC
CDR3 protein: CASSLSPVRQAESLLAKNIQYF

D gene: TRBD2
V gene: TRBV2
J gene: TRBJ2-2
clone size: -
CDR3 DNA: TGTGCCAGCAGGAGACTAGCCCGAACCGCCGGGGAGCTGTTTTTT
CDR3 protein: CASRRLARTAGELFF

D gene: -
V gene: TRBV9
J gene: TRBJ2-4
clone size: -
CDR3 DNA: TGTGCCAGCAGCGTAGGTCTAGCCCGGGGAGCCAAAAACATTCAGTACTTC
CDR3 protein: CASSVGLARGAKNIQYF

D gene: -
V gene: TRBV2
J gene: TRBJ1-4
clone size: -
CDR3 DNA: TGTGCCAGCAGTATTTTACAGATCAATGAAAAACTGTTTTTT
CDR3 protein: CASSILQINEKLFF

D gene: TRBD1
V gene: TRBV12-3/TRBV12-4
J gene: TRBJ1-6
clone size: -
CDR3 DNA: TGTGCCAGCATCCTGGTGGGGACAGGGTCTGGAAATTCACCCCTCCACTTT
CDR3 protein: CASILVGTGSGNSPLHF

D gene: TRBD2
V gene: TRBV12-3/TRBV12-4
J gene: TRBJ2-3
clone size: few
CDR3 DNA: TGTGCCAGCAGTTTAGCGGGAGGGCCAACAGATACGCAGTATTTT
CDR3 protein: CASSLAGGPTDTQYF

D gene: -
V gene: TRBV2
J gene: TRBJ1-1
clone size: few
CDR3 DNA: TGTGCCAGCAGTCTCAGCTGGGGGGACACTGAAGCTTTCTTT
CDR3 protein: CASSLSWGDTEAFF

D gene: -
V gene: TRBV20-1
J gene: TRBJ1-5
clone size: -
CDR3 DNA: TGCAGTGCTCCCTCCCAAGGGAATCAGCCCCAGCATTTT
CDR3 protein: CSAPSQGNQPQHF

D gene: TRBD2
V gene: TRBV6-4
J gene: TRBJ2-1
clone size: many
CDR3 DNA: TGTGCCAGCACCTCGGGACTAGCGGGAGCCCGGACCTCCTACAATGAGCAGTTCTTC
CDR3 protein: CASTSGLAGARTSYNEQFF

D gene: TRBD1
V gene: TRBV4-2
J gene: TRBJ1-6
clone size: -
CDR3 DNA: TGTGCCAGCAGCCAACCCGGGACAGGTACCGGTTCACCCCTCCACTTT
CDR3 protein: CASSQPGTGTGSPLHF

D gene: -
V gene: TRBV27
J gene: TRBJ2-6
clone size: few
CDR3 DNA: TGTGCCAGCAGTTTGGGGCCGGCAAGGTCGTATTCCGGGGCCAACGTCCTGACTTTC
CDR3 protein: CASSLGPARSYSGANVLTF

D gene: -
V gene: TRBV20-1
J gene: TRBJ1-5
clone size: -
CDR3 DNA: TGCAGTGCTAGTTTTGGGGCAGGGGGCAATCAGCCCCAGCATTTT
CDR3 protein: CSASFGAGGNQPQHF

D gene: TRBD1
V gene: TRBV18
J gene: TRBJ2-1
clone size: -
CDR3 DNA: TGTGCCAGCTCACCCGACAGGGGGCGCGTAGACAATGAGCAGTTCTTC
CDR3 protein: CASSPDRGRVDNEQFF

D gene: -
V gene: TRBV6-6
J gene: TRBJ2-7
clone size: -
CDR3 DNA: TGTGCCAGCAGCTGGGTGGAAGGCTACGAGCAGTACTTC
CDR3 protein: CASSWVEGYEQYF

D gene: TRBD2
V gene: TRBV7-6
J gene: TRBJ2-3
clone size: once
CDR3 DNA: TGTGCCAGCAGCTTCACGGGGGGGCGGGGCACAGATACGCAGTATTTT
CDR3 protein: CASSFTGGRGTDTQYF

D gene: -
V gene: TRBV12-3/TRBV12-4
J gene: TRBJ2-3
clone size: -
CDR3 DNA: TGTGCCAGCAGCCTCGGAGTTCCGACAGCAGATACGCAGTATTTT
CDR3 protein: CASSLGVPTADTQYF

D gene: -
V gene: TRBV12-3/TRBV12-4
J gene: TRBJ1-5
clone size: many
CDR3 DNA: TGTGCCAGCAGTCTGATGGACAGATACAATCAGCCCCAGCATTTT
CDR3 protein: CASSLMDRYNQPQHF

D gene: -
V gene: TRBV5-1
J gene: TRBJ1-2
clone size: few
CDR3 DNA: TGCGCCAGCAGCTTGGCGGGGGGCGCCGGCTACACCTTC
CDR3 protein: CASSLAGGAGYTF

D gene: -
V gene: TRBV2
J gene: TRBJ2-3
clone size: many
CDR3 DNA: TGTGCCAGCGGCCCCTATAGCGCAGCACGCACAGATACGCAGTATTTT
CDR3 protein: CASGPYSAARTDTQYF

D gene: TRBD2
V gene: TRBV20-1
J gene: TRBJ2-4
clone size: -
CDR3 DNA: TGCAGTGCGTTACTAGCGGGTGTAGGCAAAAACATTCAGTACTTC
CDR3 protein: CSALLAGVGKNIQYF

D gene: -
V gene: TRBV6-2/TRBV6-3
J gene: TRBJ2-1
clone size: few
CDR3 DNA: TGTGCCAGCAGTTCCCGGGAGAGAGGAGGCAATGAGCAGTTCTTC
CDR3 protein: CASSSRERGGNEQFF

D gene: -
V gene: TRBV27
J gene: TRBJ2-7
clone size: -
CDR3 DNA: TGTGCCAGCAGTTTTGATATCGAGCGGAGGTTAGGGGAGCAGTACTTC
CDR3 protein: CASSFDIERRLGEQYF

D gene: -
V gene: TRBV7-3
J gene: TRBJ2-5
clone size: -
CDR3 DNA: TGTGCCAGCACCGCCTCGCCCGGGGAGACCCAGTACTTC
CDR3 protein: CASTASPGETQYF

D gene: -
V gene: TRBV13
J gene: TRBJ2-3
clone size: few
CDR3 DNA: TGTGCCAGCAGCTTAGGTAAAGATACGCAGTATTTT
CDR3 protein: CASSLGKDTQYF

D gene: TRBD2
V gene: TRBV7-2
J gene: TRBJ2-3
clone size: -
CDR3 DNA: TGTGCCAGCAGCTTTCTCGGGAGGGCCGGCACAGATACGCAGTATTTT
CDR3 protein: CASSFLGRAGTDTQYF

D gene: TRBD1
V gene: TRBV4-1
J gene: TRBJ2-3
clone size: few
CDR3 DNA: TGCGCCAGCAGCCGACTCCCCGGGACAGGGTTGACAGATACGCAGTATTTT
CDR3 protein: CASSRLPGTGLTDTQYF

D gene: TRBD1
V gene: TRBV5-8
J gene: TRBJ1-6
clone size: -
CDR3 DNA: TGTGCCAGCAGCCCCAGAGGGGGCCAGCGGTATTCACCCCTCCACTTT
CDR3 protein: CASSPRGGQRYSPLHF

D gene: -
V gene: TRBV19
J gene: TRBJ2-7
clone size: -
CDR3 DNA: TGTGCCAGTAGTATCGAGATAAACTACGAGCAGTACTTC
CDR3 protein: CASSIEINYEQYF

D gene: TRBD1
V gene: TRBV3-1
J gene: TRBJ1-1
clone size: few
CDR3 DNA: TGTGCCAGCAGCGCCCGGGACAGGGCCACTGAAGCTTTCTTT
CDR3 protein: CASSARDRATEAFF